The clone carrying this T cell receptor (beta chain) appeared a few times. The antigen is unknown. Unique molecular identifiers had been added to the TCR beta cDNA libraries. cDNA molecules numbering some 500,000 came from roughly 1 to 10 million T cells. MiXCR was run by TCRdb on the PCR reads, yielding one entry per CDR3 protein. The sample records hundreds of thousands of distinct CDR3 sequences, around 60% being singletons. This record belongs to a study of post-analysis software for immune sequencing data. Overall study: Relapsing-remitting, secondary progressive and progressive-relapsing forms of multiple sclerosis all featured among disease courses. Whole-study results and caveats: The authors found that F measure strongly co-clustered same-batch samples. Four or five TRBV segments were significantly more frequent in patients than in controls. TRBV5-6, TRBV5-1 and TRBV20-1 were among these segments. When compared against controls, multiple sclerosis patients showed significantly lower normalized Chao1 diversity.

The germline V gene has CDR1 SQVTM and CDR2 ANQGSEA. This CDR3 is built from 14 residues. This chain connects TRBV29-1 to TRBJ1-1; 10 bases agree with TRBD1. Sequencing used blood. The clonotype originates from a girl aged 2-10 years with multiple sclerosis. Here the CDR3 reads CSTTRDRGQTEAFF. CDR3 nucleotides: TGCAGTACTACCCGGGACAGGGGCCAGACTGAAGCTTTCTTT.